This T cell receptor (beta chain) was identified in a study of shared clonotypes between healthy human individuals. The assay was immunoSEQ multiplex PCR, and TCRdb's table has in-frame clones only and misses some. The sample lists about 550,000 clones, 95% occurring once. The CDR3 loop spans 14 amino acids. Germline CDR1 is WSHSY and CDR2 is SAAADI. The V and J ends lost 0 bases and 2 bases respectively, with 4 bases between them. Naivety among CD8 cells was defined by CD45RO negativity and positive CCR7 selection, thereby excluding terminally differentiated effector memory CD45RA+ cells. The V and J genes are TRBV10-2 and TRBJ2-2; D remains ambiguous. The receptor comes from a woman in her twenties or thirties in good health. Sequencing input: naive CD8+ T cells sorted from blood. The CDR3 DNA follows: TGCGCCAGCAGTGAGTCCCCCAACACCGGGGAGCTGTTTTTT. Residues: CASSESPNTGELFF.